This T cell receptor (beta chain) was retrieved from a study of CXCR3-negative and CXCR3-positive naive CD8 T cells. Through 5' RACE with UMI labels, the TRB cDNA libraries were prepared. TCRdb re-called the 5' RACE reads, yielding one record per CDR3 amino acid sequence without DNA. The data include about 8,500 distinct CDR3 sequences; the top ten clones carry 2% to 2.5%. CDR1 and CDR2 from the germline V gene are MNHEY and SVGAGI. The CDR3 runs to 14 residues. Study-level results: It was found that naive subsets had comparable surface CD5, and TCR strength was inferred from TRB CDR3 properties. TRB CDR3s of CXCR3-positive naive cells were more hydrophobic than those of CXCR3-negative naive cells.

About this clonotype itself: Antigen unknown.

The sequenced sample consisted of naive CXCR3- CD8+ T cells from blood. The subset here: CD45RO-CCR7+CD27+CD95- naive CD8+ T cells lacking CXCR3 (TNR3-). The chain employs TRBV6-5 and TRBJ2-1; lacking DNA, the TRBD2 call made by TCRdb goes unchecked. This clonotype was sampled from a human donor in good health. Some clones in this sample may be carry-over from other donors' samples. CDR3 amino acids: CASTAPRLGHEQFF.